This TCR beta chain was sequenced for a study of T-cell reconstitution after alpha-beta-depleted transplantation in children. The junction had 9 bases not matched to a gene; V was cut back by 4 bases and J by 5 bases. The CDR3 covers 15 residues. Germline lookup yields CDR1 SGHRS and CDR2 YFSETQ. Library preparation (for TCRbeta) was performed with unique molecular identifiers. Using its own MiXCR run on the PCR reads, TCRdb lists one record per CDR3 protein. The sample shows about 230,000 distinct CDR3 sequences, more than 7.5% of them seen only once. The sequence derives from a human donor who donated a stem cell graft to a child with SCID. The starting material was PBMCs from the stem cell graft donor, obtained from the stem cell graft. The V gene is TRBV5-1, the J gene TRBJ2-7, with 10 bases fitting TRBD1. This chain's CDR3 is CASSPSGTGANEQYF. CDR3 in DNA: TGCGCCAGCAGCCCTTCCGGGACAGGGGCCAACGAGCAGTACTTC.